The T cell receptor (beta chain) described here comes from a study of cytomegalovirus exposure and HLA in healthy donors. Study summary: The 110 million or so unique TCR beta sequences, from some 170 million T cells, were found by an earlier analysis.

Study observations and caveats: Earlier results showed most TCR beta V segments being productive about 87% or about 30% of the time. Owing to their indistinguishability, certain V segments, notably TRBV6-2 and TRBV6-3, were excluded.

PCR involved 60 Vbeta and 13 Jbeta primers. Generated by immunoSEQ multiplex PCR, the TCRdb table keeps only in-frame clones and is missing some. This sample has 150,000 to 180,000 clones, with around three quarters found just once. The CDR3 runs to 16 residues. Trimming at V came to 5 bases and at J to 6 bases, leaving 16 bases not matched to a gene. Germline CDR1 reads SGHVS; CDR2 reads FNYEAQ. Concerning this clone: Antigen: not known.

The V call is TRBV7-6, the J call TRBJ2-7; 7 bases are a match to TRBD1. The sequence derives from a woman aged 40-49 years in good health and CMV-seronegative. The sequenced sample was PBMCs. The CDR3 sequence: CASSPIQGPLPREQYF. The CDR3, as DNA: TGTGCCAGCAGCCCCATACAGGGGCCCCTTCCCCGCGAGCAGTACTTC.